A selection of T cell receptor beta chains follows, all from one sample in a study of Ad26.COV2.S vaccination and SARS-CoV-2 variants. Repertoires were generated with immunoSEQ multiplex PCR, while TCRdb's copy carries only in-frame clones and drops some. The sample holds roughly 510,000 clones, around nine tenths seen once. Sample: peripheral blood, taken in a trial of Ad26.COV2.S vaccine versus placebo. These receptors were collected from a person between 18 and 65 years old who received the Ad26.COV2.S COVID-19 vaccine or a placebo. Both conserved end residues are part of each CDR3. The order of the fields is V gene, J gene, CDR3 protein.

V: TRBV7-9; J: TRBJ1-1; CDR3: CASSFGDSKTEAFF
V: TRBV9; J: TRBJ2-5; CDR3: CASSATSGRGETQYF
V: TRBV19; J: TRBJ1-5; CDR3: CASSITGTGQPQHF
V: TRBV13; J: TRBJ2-1; CDR3: CASSLSGRVSYNEQFF
V: TRBV10-2; J: TRBJ1-2; CDR3: CASSEDRGQRNYGYTF
V: TRBV6-5; J: TRBJ2-1; CDR3: CASRDRAGPVDEQFF
V: TRBV28; J: TRBJ1-1; CDR3: CASTLGGKTEAFF
V: TRBV10-3; J: TRBJ2-1; CDR3: CAVQGADYNEQFF
V: TRBV5-1; J: TRBJ2-1; CDR3: CASTLEGRLAAYNEQFF
V: TRBV6-6; J: TRBJ2-7; CDR3: CASSYSVTVYEQYF
V: TRBV30; J: TRBJ1-5; CDR3: CAWNREGNQPQHF
V: TRBV29-1; J: TRBJ2-3; CDR3: CSVERAGFTQYF
V: TRBV5-1; J: TRBJ2-1; CDR3: CASSPPDNEQFF
V: TRBV29-1; J: TRBJ2-5; CDR3: CSVTPLGIKETQYF
V: TRBV28; J: TRBJ2-3; CDR3: CASSPRGLDPTDTQYF
V: TRBV6-2/TRBV6-3; J: TRBJ2-3; CDR3: CASSPFRAITDTQYF
V: TRBV10-3; J: TRBJ2-7; CDR3: CATNRELAYEQYF
V: TRBV6-5; J: TRBJ1-2; CDR3: CASSLTGGLNYGYTF
V: TRBV29-1; J: TRBJ2-6; CDR3: CSVALPGVSGANVLTF
V: TRBV28; J: TRBJ2-5; CDR3: CASSLRGEPGQETQYF
V: TRBV4-2; J: TRBJ1-2; CDR3: CASSQDPGRGYGYTF
V: TRBV20-1; J: TRBJ2-3; CDR3: CSASRLAVSTDTQYF
V: TRBV7-2; J: TRBJ1-1; CDR3: CASSAQGRNTEAFF
V: TRBV4-1; J: TRBJ2-1; CDR3: CASSQPLAGPPNNEQFF
V: TRBV6-5; J: TRBJ1-5; CDR3: CASSYSGARGQPQHF
V: TRBV7-6; J: TRBJ2-1; CDR3: CASSLRWGYNEQFF
V: TRBV19; J: TRBJ2-2; CDR3: CASQQGILGGELFF
V: TRBV7-9; J: TRBJ1-6; CDR3: CASSLGGGTLHF
V: TRBV28; J: TRBJ2-6; CDR3: CASSQEGWGANVLTF
V: TRBV27; J: TRBJ1-2; CDR3: CASSLTGRLNYGYTF
V: TRBV28; J: TRBJ2-1; CDR3: CASSLAGLAVYNEQFF